Shown below are 4 T cell receptor beta chains from a single sample sequenced in a study of PD-1 blockade in classical Hodgkin lymphoma. Profiled with immunoSEQ multiplex PCR; TCRdb holds only in-frame clones, not every one. The table has approximately 99,000 clones, around 81% seen once. Relapses following autologous stem cell transplantation were seen in all patients, with brentuximab vedotin exposure varying. The starting material was peripheral blood mononuclear cells (PBMCs), obtained before the second cycle of nivolumab. These TCRs come from a human donor with classical Hodgkin lymphoma.

V gene TRBV7-8 combines with J gene TRBJ1-1, with D tentatively TRBD1 (5 bases). Per the germline V gene, CDR1 is SGHVS and CDR2 is FQNEAQ. The CDR3 is made up of 14 amino acids. Trimming pared 1 base from V and 1 base from J, leaving 7 bases between. The CDR3 region has the DNA TGTGCCAGCAGCTTAGTGGGGGGGAACACTGAAGCTTTCTTT. It encodes CASSLVGGNTEAFF.

J is TRBJ2-7 and V is TRBV2; D uncertain. Germline V gene data show CDR1 as SNHLY and CDR2 as FYNNEI. Trimming stripped 2 bases from V and 3 bases from J, with 17 bases between. The CDR3 covers 16 residues. The CDR3 bases are TGTGCCAGCAGTGAATGGGTTAGCATTAGTGACTACGAGCAGTACTTC. It encodes CASSEWVSISDYEQYF.

The chain is built from TRBV9 and TRBJ2-1; 8 bases align to TRBD2. J was trimmed by 7 bases and V by 4 bases; bases with no gene match: 7. Germline assignment: CDR1 SGDLS and CDR2 YYNGEE. This CDR3 comprises 14 residues. DNA for the CDR3: TGTGCCAGCAGCCGAGCGGGAGCGTCGAATGAGCAGTTCTTC. Residues: CASSRAGASNEQFF.

This clone was counted ten times or more. The V and J genes are TRBV9 and TRBJ1-1; the D gene is possibly TRBD1 (6 bases). This CDR3 region has 14 residues. V lost 3 bases to trimming and J lost 4 bases, with 13 bases between them. Germline V gene data show CDR1 as SGDLS and CDR2 as YYNGEE. The CDR3 protein is CASSAPGVGTEAFF. CDR3 DNA: TGTGCCAGCAGCGCCCCAGGGGTTGGCACTGAAGCTTTCTTT.